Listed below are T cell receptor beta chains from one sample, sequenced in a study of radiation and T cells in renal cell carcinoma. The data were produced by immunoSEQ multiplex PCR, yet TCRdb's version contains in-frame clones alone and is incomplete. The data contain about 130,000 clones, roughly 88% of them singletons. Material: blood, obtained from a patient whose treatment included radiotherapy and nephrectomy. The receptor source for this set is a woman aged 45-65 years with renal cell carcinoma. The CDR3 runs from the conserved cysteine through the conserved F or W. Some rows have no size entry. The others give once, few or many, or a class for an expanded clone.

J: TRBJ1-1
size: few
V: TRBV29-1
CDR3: CSVVSANTEAFF

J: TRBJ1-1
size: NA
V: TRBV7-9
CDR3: CASSPRTGSTEAFF

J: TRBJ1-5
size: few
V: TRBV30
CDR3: CAWSMVGGGNQPQHF

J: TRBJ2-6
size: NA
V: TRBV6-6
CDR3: CASSYESGANVLTF

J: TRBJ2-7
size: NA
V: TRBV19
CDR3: CASSPQGYRYEQYF

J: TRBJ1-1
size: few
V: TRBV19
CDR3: CASSSRSGRTEAFF

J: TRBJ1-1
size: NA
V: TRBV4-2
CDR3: CASSRRNGEGAEAFF

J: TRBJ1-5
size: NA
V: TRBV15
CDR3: CATSRDVRQPQHF

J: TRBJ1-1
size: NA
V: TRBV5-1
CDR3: CASSYQGFVNTEAFF

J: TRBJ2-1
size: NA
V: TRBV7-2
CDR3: CASSSDRESYNEQFF

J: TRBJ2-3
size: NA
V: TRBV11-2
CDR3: CASSPGVTIGDTQYF

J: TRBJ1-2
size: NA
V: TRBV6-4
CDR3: CASSEELGGIYGYTF

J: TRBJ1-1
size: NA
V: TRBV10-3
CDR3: CAISQKWDGSEAFF

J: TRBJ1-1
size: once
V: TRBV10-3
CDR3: CAISESQGRTEAFF

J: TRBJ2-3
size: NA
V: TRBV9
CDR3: CASSVVDSITDTQYF

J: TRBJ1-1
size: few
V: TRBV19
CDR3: CASSIAGGGFTEAFF

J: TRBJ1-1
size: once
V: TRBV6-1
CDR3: CASSEGQGSTEAFF

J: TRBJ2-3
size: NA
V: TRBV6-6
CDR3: CASTGLAGDTQYF

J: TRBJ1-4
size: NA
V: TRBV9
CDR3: CASSVSTGFTNEKLFF

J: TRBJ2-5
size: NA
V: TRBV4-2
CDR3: CASSHPSRLAGGIQETQYF

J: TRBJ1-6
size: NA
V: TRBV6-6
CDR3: CASRDKGGNNSPLHF